This T cell receptor (beta chain) was documented in a study of neurological immune-mediated disorders. The CDR3 runs to 13 residues. CDR1 and CDR2 (germline): SGHTA, FQGTGA. V was pared by 3 bases and J by 3 bases, with 7 bases between. The healthy controls volunteered at a blood bank in Maryland, USA. Per sequencing run, 15-18 subjects together gave over 200 million TCR-beta sequences. TCRdb re-derived calls from the 5' RACE reads in MiXCR, one entry per CDR3 protein. This table has fewer than 45,000 distinct CDR3 sequences, about 6.9% appearing once. This clonotype was counted many times. Material: CD4+ T cells from blood. The TCR was taken from a woman between 40 and 50 years old in good health. The chain joins TRBV7-3 to TRBJ2-3; D uncertain. The CDR3, as DNA: TGTGCCAGCAGCTTGCGGCCTACAGATACGCAGTATTTT. Protein product: CASSLRPTDTQYF.